The 3 T cell receptor beta chains reported below all come from one sample, sequenced in a study of cytomegalovirus exposure and HLA in healthy donors. In the PCR, 60 Vbeta and 13 Jbeta primers were used. Data came from immunoSEQ multiplex PCR; TCRdb stores just in-frame clones and leaves some out. The top ten hold 2.7% of the sample, which has about 200,000 clones, 82% seen once. The sequenced sample was PBMCs. The receptors were sampled from a woman aged 40-49 years in good health and CMV-seronegative.

The CDR3 here is CASSQVMASGTSDTQYF. In DNA form, the CDR3 reads TGCGCCAGCAGCCAAGTAATGGCTAGCGGGACTTCAGATACGCAGTATTTT. The chain is built from TRBV4-1 and TRBJ2-3; TRBD2 agrees at 9 bases. Germline V gene sequence: CDR1 MGHRA, CDR2 YSYEKL. Trimming took 1 base from V and 4 from J; bases not matched to a gene: 9. The CDR3 is made up of 17 amino acids.

V and J are TRBV7-9 and TRBJ1-1, with a weak D call TRBD1 (6 bases). The CDR3 is 13 residues long. Trimming left V 10 bases short and J 6 bases short, with 18 bases between. The germline V gene has CDR1 SEHNR and CDR2 FQNEAQ (reference sequence). This chain's CDR3 is CAILPGEGAEAFF. The DNA of the CDR3 is TGTGCCATCCTACCCGGGGAGGGGGCTGAAGCTTTCTTT. Full variable domain (outside the CDR3, taken from reference TRBV7-9 and TRBJ1-1): DTGVSQNPRHKITKRGQNVTFRCDPISEHNRLYWYRQTLGQGPEFLTYFQNEAQLEKSRLLSDRFSAERPKGSFSTLEIQRTEQGDSAMYLCAILPGEGAEAFFGQGTRLTVV.

The chain couples TRBV30 to TRBJ2-7; 12 bases agree with TRBD2. In germline, CDR1 is GTSNPN, CDR2 SVGIG (reference sequence). The length of the CDR3 is 21 residues. J gave up 0 bases and V 3 bases, and 21 bases lay outside the gene matches. Here the CDR3 reads CAWSLGLTSGRGGQSSYEQYF. CDR3 DNA sequence: TGTGCCTGGAGCCTCGGCTTGACTAGCGGGAGAGGAGGGCAGAGCTCCTACGAGCAGTACTTC.